This T cell receptor (beta chain) stems from a study (dated by TCRdb to the mid-2010s). For the study in its entirety: The study tested whether tumor-infiltrating Tregs in breast cancer are recruited from blood Tregs or converted in situ from other CD4+ T cell subsets.

Amplification of full-length TCR variable regions was done by 5' RACE PCR using constant-region reverse primers, and this step was followed by semi-nested PCR with Nested Universal Primer A. The ReliaPrep RNA Cell Miniprep System was used to extract total RNA, which was then reverse transcribed into 5'RACE-ready cDNA with the SMARTer RACE 5'/3' Kit. An Illumina MiSeq was used to sequence the full-length TCR alpha and beta libraries, which had been barcoded with multiplex adaptors. The study's own analysis went as follows. For each of nine subset-tissue groups, sequencing data from the five patients were pooled, and the groups were compared by unsupervised clustering of TCR gene usage. The Morisita-Horn index was used to calculate repertoire similarity, with shared sequences weighted according to their contribution to each repertoire. TCRdb applied fastp at Q25 and MiXCR to the public reads, then kept only in-frame beta chains. Under each unique CDR3 protein, matching rows form one entry showing the most common genes and DNA. TCRdb assigned the V and J calls; the authors' analysis was not used. The sample records tens of thousands of distinct CDR3 sequences, 20% to 25% of which are singletons. In total, the top ten clones hold 3.5% to 4.5% of the sample.

Summary of the overall study and its limitations: The greatest overlap of tumor-infiltrating Treg TCR alpha and beta sequences was with tumor naive CD4+ T cells, followed next by blood naive CD4+ T cells. The validation in the larger cohort was limited to a single TCR beta V-J rearrangement instead of whole repertoires. In terms of TCR gene usage, tumor memory CD4+ T cells clustered together with blood and lymph node memory CD4+ cells, as well as with lymph node naive CD4+ cells.

CD4+CD25+CD127-/low cells were isolated as Tregs. Tregs, naive and memory CD4+ T cells from tumor, blood and ipsilateral draining lymph nodes of a few breast cancer patients underwent full-length TCR alpha and beta sequencing. Tumor tissue and lymph nodes obtained from ipsilateral axillary dissection were perfused with PBS, minced and then digested with collagenase I and hyaluronidase. Ficoll density gradient centrifugation was used to isolate mononuclear cells from lymph nodes or from approximately 50 ml of peripheral blood. A purity exceeding 90% was confirmed by FACS for the sorted cell populations. V was cut back by 1 base and J by 7 bases, leaving a gap of 21 bases between them. The germline V gene specifies SGDLS as CDR1 and YYNGEE as CDR2. The CDR3 goes from the cysteine to the phenylalanine over 17 residues. Solely the CDR3 DNA is kept, with 51 bases framed from the first base. There are a few counts of this clonotype. Its antigen is not yet known. No qualities accompany the bases; no much larger clone lies one base away.

The V and J segments used are TRBV9 and TRBJ2-1; matching of 5 bases hints at TRBD2 as the D gene. Sequencing was carried out using Tregs sorted from a lymph node. The sequence was collected from a female donor with breast cancer. CDR3 protein: CASSVNSPSSQVNEQFF. The DNA sequence follows: TGTGCCAGCAGCGTAAACTCCCCTAGCAGCCAGGTGAATGAGCAGTTCTTC.